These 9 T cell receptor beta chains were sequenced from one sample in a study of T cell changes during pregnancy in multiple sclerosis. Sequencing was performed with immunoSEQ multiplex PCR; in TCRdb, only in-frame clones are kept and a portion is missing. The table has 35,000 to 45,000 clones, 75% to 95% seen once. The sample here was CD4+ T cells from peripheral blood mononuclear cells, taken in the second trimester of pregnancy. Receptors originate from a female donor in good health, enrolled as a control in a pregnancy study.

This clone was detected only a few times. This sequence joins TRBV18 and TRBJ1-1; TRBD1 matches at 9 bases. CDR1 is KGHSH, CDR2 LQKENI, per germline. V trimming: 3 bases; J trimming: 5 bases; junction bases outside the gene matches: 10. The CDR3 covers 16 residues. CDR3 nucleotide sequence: TGTGCCAGCTCACCGGGACAGGGTTTTGTCGAGACTGAAGCTTTCTTT. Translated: CASSPGQGFVETEAFF.

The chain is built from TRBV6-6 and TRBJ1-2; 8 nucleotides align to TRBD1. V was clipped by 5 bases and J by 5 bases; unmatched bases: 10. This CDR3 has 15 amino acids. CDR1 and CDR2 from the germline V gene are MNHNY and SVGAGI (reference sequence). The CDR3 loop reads CASSDQGQGHYGYTF. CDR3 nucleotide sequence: TGTGCCAGCAGTGACCAAGGACAGGGTCATTATGGCTACACCTTC.

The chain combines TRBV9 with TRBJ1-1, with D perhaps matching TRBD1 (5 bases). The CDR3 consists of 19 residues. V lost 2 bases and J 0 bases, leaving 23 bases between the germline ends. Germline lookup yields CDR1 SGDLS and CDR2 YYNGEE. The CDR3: CASSVPFIGVTVMNTEAFF. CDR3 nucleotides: TGTGCCAGCAGCGTCCCATTCATAGGGGTAACAGTCATGAACACTGAAGCTTTCTTT.

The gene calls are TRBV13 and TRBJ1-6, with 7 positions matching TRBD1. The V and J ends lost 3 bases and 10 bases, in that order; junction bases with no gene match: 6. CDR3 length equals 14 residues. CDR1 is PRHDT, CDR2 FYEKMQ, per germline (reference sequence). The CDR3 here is CASSLGDRGSPLHF. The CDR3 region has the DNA TGTGCCAGCAGCTTGGGGGACAGAGGGTCACCCCTCCACTTT. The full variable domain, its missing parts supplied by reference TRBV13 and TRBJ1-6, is AAGVIQSPRHLIKEKRETATLKCYPIPRHDTVYWYQQGPGQDPQFLISFYEKMQSDKGSIPDRFSAQQFSDYHSELNMSSLELGDSALYFCASSLGDRGSPLHFGNGTRLTVT.

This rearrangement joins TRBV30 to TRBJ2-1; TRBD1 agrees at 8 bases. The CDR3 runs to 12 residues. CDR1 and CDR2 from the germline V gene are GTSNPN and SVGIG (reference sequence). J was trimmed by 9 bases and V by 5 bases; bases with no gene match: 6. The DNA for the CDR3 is TGTGCCTGGGGACAGGGAGCGAGTGAGCAGTTCTTC. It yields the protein CAWGQGASEQFF.

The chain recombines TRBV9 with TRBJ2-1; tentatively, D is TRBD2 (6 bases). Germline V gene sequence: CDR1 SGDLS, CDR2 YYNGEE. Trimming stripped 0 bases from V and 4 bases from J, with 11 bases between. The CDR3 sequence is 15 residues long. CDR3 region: CASSVATGSYNEQFF. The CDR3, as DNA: TGTGCCAGCAGCGTAGCTACCGGGAGTTACAATGAGCAGTTCTTC.

CDR3 nucleotides: TGCGCCAGCAGCTTGGAATCCGTCCGCTCTGGAAACACCATATATTTT. Translating gives CASSLESVRSGNTIYF. This chain uses TRBV5-1 with TRBJ1-3; D is unclear. The CDR3 runs 16 residues. V was trimmed by 0 bases and J by 0 bases, leaving 10 bases between them. Germline-derived CDR1 and CDR2 are SGHRS and YFSETQ. Full variable domain (rest looked up from reference TRBV5-1 and TRBJ1-3): KAGVTQTPRYLIKTRGQQVTLSCSPISGHRSVSWYQQTPGQGLQFLFEYFSETQRNKGNFPGRFSGRQFSNSRSEMNVSTLELGDSALYLCASSLESVRSGNTIYFGEGSWLTVV.

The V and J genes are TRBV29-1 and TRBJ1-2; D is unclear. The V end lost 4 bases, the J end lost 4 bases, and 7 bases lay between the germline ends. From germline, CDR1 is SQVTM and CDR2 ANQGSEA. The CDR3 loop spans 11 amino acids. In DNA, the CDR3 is TGCAGCGTTGTTGAGTTCTATGGCTACACCTTC. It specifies CSVVEFYGYTF.

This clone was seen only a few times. CDR3 coding DNA: TGTGCCAGCAGACGGACAGCTGTTCACACTGAAGCTTTCTTT. Translation: CASRRTAVHTEAFF. The chain carries TRBV28 and TRBJ1-1; perhaps TRBD1 as D (6 bases). V lost 6 bases and J lost 3, with 14 bases in between. CDR1 and CDR2 from the germline V gene are MDHEN and SYDVKM. The CDR3 is made up of 14 amino acids.